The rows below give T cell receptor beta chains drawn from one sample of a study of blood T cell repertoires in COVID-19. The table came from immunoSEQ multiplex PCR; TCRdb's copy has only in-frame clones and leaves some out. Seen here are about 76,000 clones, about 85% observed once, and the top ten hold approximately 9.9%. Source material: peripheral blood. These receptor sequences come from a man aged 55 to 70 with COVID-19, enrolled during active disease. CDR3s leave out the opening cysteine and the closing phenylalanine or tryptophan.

ASLWTGNSPLH TRBJ1-6 TRBV7-2
ASSQDTGQRLSGGANVLT TRBJ2-6 TRBV3-1/TRBV3-2
ASSANQGAAF TRBJ1-1 TRBV25-1
ASSYTYQGDEQY TRBJ2-7 TRBV28
ASSLGRDYGYT TRBJ1-2 TRBV7-9
ASTLTGGGYT TRBJ1-2 TRBV6-5
ATSMGTAVLYGYT TRBJ1-2 TRBV15
ASSKLAGGSFYEQY TRBJ2-7 TRBV19
ASSLSGTDTQY TRBJ2-3 TRBV7-9
ASSLEEYSPLH TRBJ1-6 TRBV7-2
ATSPTGVAGGSSYNEQF TRBJ2-1 TRBV15
ASSFATGNYGYT TRBJ1-2 TRBV28
ASSAGQGQETQY TRBJ2-5 TRBV11-1
ASSPGGGVRGYT TRBJ1-2 TRBV19
ASSVGTGGFYEQY TRBJ2-7 TRBV9
ASRGLAGGNYEQY TRBJ2-7 TRBV21-1
ATTSRWEDNSPLH TRBJ1-6 TRBV19
AISTGGGETQY TRBJ2-5 TRBV10-3
ARRERTSGRGRYEQF TRBJ2-1 TRBV10-2
ASSTGLDQPQH TRBJ1-5 TRBV28
ASSDRIAGNTIY TRBJ1-3 TRBV5-1
AWSTGSSAIGELF TRBJ2-2 TRBV30
ASSLDPQGSIYGYT TRBJ1-2 TRBV11-2
ASSGRQGKGTEAF TRBJ1-1 TRBV9
ATSSNRGNSPLH TRBJ1-6 TRBV15
ASSLESLAGDVKGGELF TRBJ2-2 TRBV5-5
ASSDQRTGGDTGELF TRBJ2-2 TRBV5-1
ASSDTGTDSGNTIY TRBJ1-3 TRBV10-1
ASSLEGAAGNTIY TRBJ1-3 TRBV5-1
ASRTSGGPRGTQY TRBJ2-3 TRBV19
ASSLAPGTAYEQY TRBJ2-7 TRBV5-1
ASSLVVGDNEQF TRBJ2-1 TRBV7-9
ASSQAQGFSSYNEQF TRBJ2-1 TRBV14